One TCR beta chain is described in this entry. The antigen is not known. CDR3 length equals 24 residues. The germline gives CDR1 SGHTA, CDR2 FQGTGA. Trimming at V came to 1 base and at J to 1 base, leaving 24 bases not matched to a gene. This sample was included in a study of T cell responses to AZD1222 COVID-19 vaccine. Whole-study findings and limits: The sample set comprised mostly white British donors with more females, and clonal diversity was possibly underestimated. Targets within unmutated variant regions were reportedly found for nearly half of spike-specific TCRs.

The table came from immunoSEQ multiplex PCR; TCRdb's copy has only in-frame clones and leaves some out. The sample lists more than 150,000 clones, under 95% seen once, with under 2% in the top ten. This clonotype originated in an adult who received the AZD1222 COVID-19 vaccine. This sequence joins TRBV7-3 and TRBJ2-6; 8 bases fit TRBD1. Sample: peripheral blood, taken 28 days after the second AZD1222 dose. The CDR3, as DNA: TGTGCCAGCAGCTTAAGAGCCGCTTTTATGGGACAGGTCGGCATCGAATCTGGGGCCAACGTCCTGACTTTC. Amino acid sequence: CASSLRAAFMGQVGIESGANVLTF.